This T cell receptor (beta chain) was sequenced during a study of OX40 agonist ivuxolimab in advanced cancers. Germline V gives CDR1 GTSNPN, CDR2 SVGIG (reference sequence). V lost 7 bases and J 3 bases, leaving 18 bases between the germline ends. This CDR3 comprises 14 residues. Produced via immunoSEQ multiplex PCR; TCRdb's table is partial and in-frame only. The data show 20,000 or so clones, 78% seen once. This specimen was CD4+ or CD8+ T cells sorted from blood, taken in a trial of the OX40 agonist ivuxolimab. This sequence was found in an adult with an advanced solid tumor such as melanoma, head and neck, liver or kidney cancer. The chain has TRBV30 and TRBJ1-1; possibly TRBD1 for D (5 bases). In nucleotides, the CDR3 is TGTGCCTCCGCCAGGGCAGGGCGGGACACTGAAGCTTTCTTT. Translation gives CASARAGRDTEAFF.